This T cell receptor beta chain was found in a study of blood T cells in healthy people across ages. In its sample, this clonotype was seen once. Its ends do not fully match the called genes, so a read error is possible. The study recruited healthy Caucasian donors from Russia who were aged roughly 6 to 95. Germline loops: CDR1 SGHVS, CDR2 FNYEAQ. The CDR3 covers 15 residues. Next came a second PCR, run for roughly 6 to 11 cycles, which used a sample-barcoded 5' primer along with a J-beta primer mix. One entry per CDR3 protein, called by TCRdb with MiXCR from the 5' RACE reads. The sample lists 800,000 to 900,000 distinct CDR3 sequences; roughly 60% were seen once.

The V call is TRBV7-6, the J call TRBJ2-3, with 9 bases that match TRBD1. The TCR was taken from a man younger than 40 in good health. Sequencing input: blood. CDR3 nucleotide sequence: TGTACCAGCAGCTGGGGACAGGGAGACACAGATGCGCAGTATTTT. Protein sequence: CTSSWGQGDTDAQYF.